A single sample is the source of the 26 T cell receptor beta chains below, sequenced in a study of blood T cell repertoires in COVID-19. Produced via immunoSEQ multiplex PCR; TCRdb's table is partial and in-frame only. The data contain more than 300,000 clones, 87% of them singletons. Specimen: peripheral blood. The receptor source for this set is a woman under 40 with COVID-19, enrolled during active disease.

The chain combines TRBV6-5 with TRBJ1-4, with D uncertain. This CDR3 has 12 amino acids. Germline lookup yields CDR1 MNHEY and CDR2 SVGAGI. V was trimmed by 8 bases and J by 10 bases, leaving 14 bases between them. CDR3 in DNA: TGTGCCAGCTCCACAGATATCGGAAAACTGTTTTTT. Amino acids: CASSTDIGKLFF.

The J gene is TRBJ2-6, the V gene TRBV6-5; no firm D call. CDR1 MNHEY and CDR2 SVGAGI come from the germline V gene. Between the trimmed V and J ends, which lost 2 bases and 7 bases, there was a span of 9 bases. This CDR3 comprises 14 residues. The DNA of the CDR3 is TGTGCCAGCAGTTACCGCGACACAGCCAACGTCCTGACTTTC. Protein sequence: CASSYRDTANVLTF.

The rearrangement uses TRBV6-5 and TRBJ1-1; D gene unclear. The CDR3 runs 11 residues. The germline V and J ends were trimmed by 4 bases and 5 bases, with 5 bases remaining between them. The germline gives CDR1 MNHEY, CDR2 SVGAGI. The DNA for the CDR3 is TGTGCCAGCAGTTCTTATACTGAAGCTTTCTTT. It yields the protein CASSSYTEAFF.

The chain carries TRBV27 and TRBJ2-1; TRBD2 matches at 10 bases. CDR1 MNHEY and CDR2 SMNVEV come from the germline V gene (reference sequence). Trimming removed 5 bases from V and 2 bases from J; junction bases left unmatched: 6. The CDR3 is made up of 16 amino acids. The CDR3 nucleotides read TGTGCCAGCAGTCCACGAGCGGGAGGGGCCTACAATGAGCAGTTCTTC. Its translation is CASSPRAGGAYNEQFF.

The chain employs TRBV19 and TRBJ1-1, with D possibly being TRBD1 (6 bases). Looked up from germline, CDR1 is LNHDA and CDR2 is SQIVND (reference sequence). V shed 8 bases and J shed 1 base, with 11 bases lying between them. The CDR3 contains 13 residues. The CDR3 DNA is TGTGCCAGTGGGGAACAGGGGAACACTGAAGCTTTCTTT. Its translation: CASGEQGNTEAFF.

The rearrangement joins TRBV15 to TRBJ2-1; D unclear. The CDR3 spans 13 residues. Trimming pared 0 bases from V and 13 bases from J, leaving 13 bases between. Germline loops: CDR1 LNHNV, CDR2 YYDKDF (reference sequence). Written as DNA, the CDR3 is TGTGCCACCAGCAGAGATTACCGGCAGACTCAGTTCTTC. It is translated as CATSRDYRQTQFF.

The V and J genes are TRBV9 and TRBJ2-3; D gene ambiguous. Trimming took 1 base from V and 5 from J, leaving 8 bases between them. CDR1 SGDLS and CDR2 YYNGEE come from the germline V gene. This CDR3 region has 13 residues. The DNA of the CDR3 is TGTGCCAGCAGCGTACAGTCAGGAGATACGCAGTATTTT. Translating gives CASSVQSGDTQYF.

Concerning this clone: A clone one base away is much larger, so this may be a read error. CDR3: CASSVLQETQYF. CDR3 sequence (DNA): TGCGCCAGCAGCGTACTCCAAGAGACCCAGTACTTC. The rearrangement joins TRBV5-1 to TRBJ2-5; no definite D call. Germline CDR1 SGHRS, CDR2 YFSETQ. Trimming cost V 4 bases and J 1 base, with 5 bases left between them. The CDR3 totals 12 residues.

The genes are TRBV9 and TRBJ2-7; TRBD2 aligns across 8 bases. The CDR3 length is 15 residues. With 4 bases clipped from V and 7 bases from J, the junction kept 13 bases outside the gene matches. Germline CDR1 is SGDLS and CDR2 is YYNGEE. DNA for the CDR3: TGTGCCAGCAGCCCCGATCGGGGGGGTTTAGGAGAGCAGTACTTC. It translates to CASSPDRGGLGEQYF.

The genes are TRBV19 and TRBJ2-7; D is possibly TRBD1 (5 bases). Germline values: CDR1 LNHDA, CDR2 SQIVND (reference sequence). Between the trimmed V and J ends, which lost 4 bases and 6 bases, there was a span of 16 bases. This CDR3 has 14 residues. CDR3 amino acids: CASSNVAGSIEQYF. The CDR3 coding sequence is TGTGCCAGTAGTAATGTGGCAGGGTCTATCGAGCAGTACTTC.

The chain uses TRBV28 and TRBJ2-3; D unclear. CDR3 length: 11 amino acids. V was pared by 8 bases and J by 2 bases, with 5 bases between. The germline CDR1 and CDR2 sequences are MDHEN and SYDVKM. CDR3 nucleotides: TGTGCCAGCGGAGCCACAGATACGCAGTATTTT. Residues: CASGATDTQYF.

The chain carries TRBV12-3 or TRBV12-4 and TRBJ2-7; D may be TRBD2 (6 bases). This CDR3 is 12 amino acids long. V was trimmed by 11 bases and J by 3 bases, leaving 14 bases between them. This chain's CDR3 is CASLREGYEQYF. CDR3 coding DNA: TGTGCCTCTCTGCGGGAAGGCTACGAGCAGTACTTC.

J is TRBJ1-2 and V is TRBV4-1, with TRBD1 identical over 9 bases. CDR3 length: 16 amino acids. Trimming took 0 bases from V and 5 from J; bases not matched to a gene: 7. From germline, CDR1 is MGHRA and CDR2 YSYEKL. Written as DNA, the CDR3 is TGCGCCAGCAGCCAAGATGCGGGACAGGGTTTATATGGCTACACCTTC. This codes for CASSQDAGQGLYGYTF.

The rearrangement joins TRBV6-5 to TRBJ2-7, with 11 bases matching TRBD1. Germline CDR1 and CDR2: MNHEY and SVGAGI. Trimming cost V 5 bases and J 7 bases; bases outside gene matches: 10. The CDR3 has 15 amino acids. The CDR3 sequence is CASSPPGQGAEEQYF. In DNA form, the CDR3 reads TGTGCCAGCAGTCCACCCGGACAGGGGGCGGAAGAGCAGTACTTC.

The J gene is TRBJ1-1, the V gene TRBV2; TRBD1 matches 8 bases. Per germline, CDR1 SNHLY and CDR2 FYNNEI. This CDR3 has 15 amino acids. The V gene end was trimmed by 4 bases and the J gene end by 4 bases; junction bases not matched to a gene: 8. The CDR3 loop reads CASSADRVAITEAFF. The CDR3, as DNA: TGTGCCAGCAGTGCGGACAGGGTGGCAATCACTGAAGCTTTCTTT.

The V and J genes are TRBV25-1 and TRBJ2-3; 7 bases align to TRBD1. Germline V gene sequence: CDR1 MGHDK, CDR2 SYGVNS. Trimming removed 5 bases from V and 4 bases from J; junction bases left unmatched: 12. The CDR3 is 16 residues long. In DNA, the CDR3 is TGTGCCAGCAGTATAAACAGGGGTAGGGGCCCAGATACGCAGTATTTT. This encodes CASSINRGRGPDTQYF.

This chain connects TRBV6-5 to TRBJ2-7, with 8 bases lining up with TRBD2. Germline-derived CDR1 and CDR2 are MNHEY and SVGAGI. The J segment lost 6 bases and the V segment lost 6 bases, leaving 13 bases of the junction unmatched. This CDR3 is built from 15 residues. This CDR3 reads CASRAGRAITGEQYF. CDR3 bases: TGTGCCAGCAGGGCCGGGAGGGCCATTACGGGCGAGCAGTACTTC.

The CDR3 bases are TGTGCCAGCAGCCCCTGGGGCGGGAATAACGAGCAGTACTTC. Its protein product is CASSPWGGNNEQYF. The chain uses TRBV9 and TRBJ2-7; maybe TRBD2 (6 bases). V lost 4 bases and J lost 5, with 16 bases in between. The length of the CDR3 is 14 residues. Germline assignment: CDR1 SGDLS and CDR2 YYNGEE.

This rearrangement joins TRBV7-3 to TRBJ1-1; D is ambiguous. Germline V CDR1 and CDR2: SGHTA, FQGTGA. Trimming cost V 3 bases and J 3 bases, with 8 bases left between them. This CDR3 is 13 amino acids long. Here the CDR3 DNA reads TGTGCCAGCAGCTTTAGTCAGGACACTGAAGCTTTCTTT. It yields the protein CASSFSQDTEAFF.

The gene calls are TRBV21-1 and TRBJ2-7; the table's D call TRBD1 went unverified against the DNA. TRBV21-1 constitutes a pseudogene. The CDR3 length is 14 residues. In DNA form, the CDR3 reads TGTGCCGGCCTTGACAGGGTGATCCCCTACGAGCAGTACTTC. Its translation is CAGLDRVIPYEQYF.

The J gene is TRBJ2-7, the V gene TRBV30; possible D gene TRBD1, 6 bases. V was pared by 0 bases and J by 9 bases, with 12 bases between. Germline CDR1 is GTSNPN and CDR2 is SVGIG (reference sequence). The CDR3 contains 12 residues. The chain's CDR3 is CAWSVDSPLQYF. CDR3 coding DNA: TGTGCCTGGAGTGTGGACAGTCCGTTGCAGTACTTC. Variable domain in full (rest from reference TRBV30 and TRBJ2-7): SQTIHQWPATLVQPVGSPLSLECTVEGTSNPNLYWYRQAAGRGLQLLFYSVGIGQISSEVPQNLSASRPQDRQFILSSKKLLLSDSGFYLCAWSVDSPLQYFGPGTRLTVT.

The chain carries TRBV5-4 and TRBJ2-2, with 13 bases lining up with TRBD2. The CDR3 totals 19 residues. Germline assignment: CDR1 SGHNT and CDR2 YYREEE (reference sequence). The V and J ends lost 4 bases and 1 base, in that order; junction bases with no gene match: 10. This chain's CDR3 is CASSRKGLAGFLNTGELFF. CDR3 coding DNA: TGTGCCAGCAGCCGGAAGGGACTAGCGGGATTTCTGAACACCGGGGAGCTGTTTTTT.

The chain links TRBV4-1 to TRBJ2-2; D possibly corresponds to TRBD1 (5 bases). V was clipped by 0 bases and J by 6 bases, with 8 bases between them. The germline gives CDR1 MGHRA, CDR2 YSYEKL. This CDR3 comprises 14 residues. The CDR3 DNA is TGCGCCAGCAGCCAAGATGCCAGGGCCGGGGAGCTGTTTTTT. It codes for CASSQDARAGELFF.

This sequence joins TRBV4-1 and TRBJ2-7; D perhaps matches TRBD1 (6 bases). The V end was cut by 4 bases, the J end by 3 bases, with 19 bases between. Per the germline V gene, CDR1 is MGHRA and CDR2 is YSYEKL. The CDR3 runs 16 residues. The CDR3 sequence: CASSRASGTWSYEQYF. The DNA of the CDR3 is TGCGCCAGCAGCCGGGCGTCCGGGACATGGAGCTACGAGCAGTACTTC.

V gene TRBV6-6 combines with J gene TRBJ2-7; tentative D call: TRBD2 (5 bases). V dropped 0 bases and J dropped 6 bases, with 9 bases sitting between them. The CDR3 is made up of 13 amino acids. From germline, CDR1 is MNHNY and CDR2 SVGAGI (reference sequence). In DNA form, the CDR3 reads TGTGCCAGCAGTTACTCAGGACTGAGCGAGCAGTACTTC. It specifies CASSYSGLSEQYF.

The chain combines TRBV3-1 (or the pseudogene TRBV3-2) with TRBJ2-7; 10 nucleotides match TRBD2. The V gene's germline CDR1 is LGHDT and CDR2 YNNKEL (reference sequence). V gave up 4 bases and J gave up 0 bases; unmatched junction bases: 6. The CDR3 spans 16 residues. CDR3 DNA: TGTGCCAGCAGCCCAGGACTAGCGGATCCCTCCTACGAGCAGTACTTC. Encoded protein: CASSPGLADPSYEQYF.